The 22 T cell receptor beta chains listed next were all sequenced from one sample in a study of cytomegalovirus exposure and HLA in healthy donors. It was with 60 Vbeta and 13 Jbeta primers that the PCR ran. Clones were sequenced by immunoSEQ multiplex PCR, and TCRdb holds only the in-frame ones, with some missing. The listing contains some 130,000 clones. The specimen was PBMCs. The receptors here all came from a man younger than 30 in good health and CMV-seronegative.

The chain combines TRBV6-6 with TRBJ2-7; tentatively, D is TRBD2 (6 bases). CDR3 length: 15 amino acids. From germline, CDR1 is MNHNY and CDR2 SVGAGI (reference sequence). V was pared by 4 bases and J by 0 bases, with 13 bases between. CDR3 sequence: CASSFGGASSYEQYF. CDR3 nucleotide sequence: TGTGCCAGCAGTTTTGGCGGGGCGAGCTCCTACGAGCAGTACTTC.

The chain links TRBV5-1 to TRBJ2-2; 14 bases are a match to TRBD2. The CDR3 runs to 20 residues. The germline V gene has CDR1 SGHRS and CDR2 YFSETQ. After removal of 2 bases from V and 4 bases from J, the junction contained 13 bases not matched to a gene. The CDR3 sequence: CASSLIGTSGRVRITGELFF. The CDR3 bases are TGCGCCAGCAGCTTAATTGGGACTAGCGGGAGAGTACGTATCACCGGGGAGCTGTTTTTT.

The rearrangement links TRBV4-1 to TRBJ2-5, with TRBD2 identical over 9 bases. The trim removed 1 base at V and 5 bases at J, leaving 8 bases unmatched. The CDR3 is made up of 16 amino acids. Germline CDR1 and CDR2: MGHRA and YSYEKL. CDR3 bases: TGCGCCAGCAGCCAAGTTCTGACTAGCGGACTGGAGACCCAGTACTTC. As protein: CASSQVLTSGLETQYF.

The V and J genes are TRBV5-1 and TRBJ2-7; TRBD1 aligns across 9 bases. The CDR3 is 14 amino acids. J was trimmed by 6 bases and V by 2 bases; bases with no gene match: 6. Germline V CDR1 and CDR2: SGHRS, YFSETQ. CDR3 region: CASSFDGQGIEQYF. The CDR3 DNA reads TGCGCCAGCAGCTTTGATGGACAGGGGATCGAGCAGTACTTC.

Details on this clone: At one end, the junction sequence differs from germline, possibly due to a read error. As DNA, the CDR3 is TGTGTCAGCAGTTCAACTAGCGGGGTCTACAATGAGCAGTTCTTC. This codes for CVSSSTSGVYNEQFF. This sequence joins TRBV28 and TRBJ2-1; 10 bases align to TRBD2. Per germline, CDR1 MDHEN and CDR2 SYDVKM. This CDR3 region has 15 residues.

This chain joins TRBV6-5 and TRBJ1-5; 7 bases align to TRBD1. The germline V gene has CDR1 MNHEY and CDR2 SVGAGI. The CDR3 is made up of 15 amino acids. J gave up 5 bases and V 6 bases, and 10 bases lay outside the gene matches. The DNA of the CDR3 is TGTGCCAGCAGCAGATACCGGGACAGAGATCAGCCCCAGCATTTT. Translated: CASSRYRDRDQPQHF.

The V call is TRBV9, the J call TRBJ1-2; 11 bases align to TRBD1. This CDR3 contains 15 residues. Germline loops: CDR1 SGDLS, CDR2 YYNGEE. V trimming: 4 bases; J trimming: 3 bases; junction bases outside the gene matches: 5. The CDR3 region is CASSPRDRGDYGYTF. DNA for the CDR3: TGTGCCAGCAGCCCAAGGGACAGGGGGGACTATGGCTACACCTTC.

The chain carries TRBV15 and TRBJ2-3, with TRBD2 matching over 11 bases. The CDR3 sequence is 17 residues long. The germline gives CDR1 LNHNV, CDR2 YYDKDF (reference sequence). J gave up 4 bases and V 0 bases, and 6 bases lay outside the gene matches. This CDR3 is CATSRDLAGGRADTQYF. The CDR3 region has the DNA TGTGCCACCAGCAGAGATTTAGCGGGGGGGAGAGCAGATACGCAGTATTTT.

The chain employs TRBV7-9 and TRBJ2-1; 7 bases align to TRBD2. CDR1 is SEHNR, CDR2 FQNEAQ, per germline (reference sequence). V trimming: 11 bases; J trimming: 2 bases; junction bases outside the gene matches: 9. The CDR3 consists of 14 residues. For the CDR3, the DNA is TGTGCCTTGGGGGTGGGGACTACCTACAATGAGCAGTTCTTC. Amino acids: CALGVGTTYNEQFF. The complete variable domain, with remaining parts taken from reference TRBV7-9 and TRBJ2-1, reads DTGVSQNPRHKITKRGQNVTFRCDPISEHNRLYWYRQTLGQGPEFLTYFQNEAQLEKSRLLSDRFSAERPKGSFSTLEIQRTEQGDSAMYLCALGVGTTYNEQFFGPGTRLTVL.

CDR3 in amino acids: CASSERGGRDGQPQHF. As DNA, the CDR3 is TGTGCCAGCAGTGAAAGAGGAGGCCGAGACGGTCAGCCCCAGCATTTT. The chain recombines TRBV25-1 with TRBJ1-5; D is unclear. CDR1 MGHDK and CDR2 SYGVNS come from the germline V gene. Trimming removed 2 bases at V and 6 bases at J, with 17 bases between. This CDR3 comprises 16 residues.

The chain joins TRBV6-5 to TRBJ2-3; D possibly corresponds to TRBD1 (5 bases). This CDR3 spans 11 amino acids. V shed 7 bases and J shed 7 bases, with 9 bases lying between them. Germline lookup yields CDR1 MNHEY and CDR2 SVGAGI. DNA of the CDR3: TGTGCCAGCACCGACAGCTATACGCAGTATTTT. Translation gives CASTDSYTQYF.

The gene calls are TRBV7-2 and TRBJ2-7, with 9 nucleotides matching TRBD1. Germline CDR1 is SGHTA and CDR2 is FQGNSA. The V and J ends lost 5 bases and 0 bases, in that order; junction bases with no gene match: 14. The CDR3 sequence is 18 residues long. The DNA of the CDR3 is TGTGCCAGCAGCAAACACAGGGGGCAGGGTAGTCGCTCCTACGAGCAGTACTTC. Its translation: CASSKHRGQGSRSYEQYF.

The chain employs TRBV7-2 and TRBJ2-1, with a weak D call TRBD2 (5 bases). Trimming shortened V by 5 bases and J by 0 bases, and 17 bases separated the two germline ends. CDR1 is SGHTA, CDR2 FQGNSA, per germline. The CDR3 is made up of 17 amino acids. Written as DNA, the CDR3 is TGTGCCAGCAGCAAGAAACCCCCGGGATTCTCCTACAATGAGCAGTTCTTC. Encoded protein: CASSKKPPGFSYNEQFF.

This chain joins TRBV6-5 and TRBJ1-2; D is undetermined. The CDR3 consists of 13 residues. Per germline, CDR1 MNHEY and CDR2 SVGAGI. Trimming removed 6 bases at V and 2 bases at J, with 10 bases between. CDR3 coding DNA: TGTGCCAGCAGCCGGCAGGAAAACTATGGCTACACCTTC. This gives the protein CASSRQENYGYTF.

The CDR3 is CASSGGQYNEQFF. The CDR3 coding sequence is TGTGCCAGTAGTGGGGGCCAATACAATGAGCAGTTCTTC. The rearrangement joins TRBV19 to TRBJ2-1, with TRBD1 as a possible D gene (6 bases). The CDR3 is made up of 13 amino acids. The germline V gene encodes CDR1 LNHDA and CDR2 SQIVND (reference sequence). V lost 5 bases and J 4 bases, leaving 9 bases between the germline ends. Full variable domain (remainder filled in from reference TRBV19 and TRBJ2-1): DGGITQSPKYLFRKEGQNVTLSCEQNLNHDAMYWYRQDPGQGLRLIYYSQIVNDFQKGDIAEGYSVSREKKESFPLTVTSAQKNPTAFYLCASSGGQYNEQFFGPGTRLTVL.

This chain uses TRBV27 with TRBJ1-5; D gene uncertain. From germline, CDR1 is MNHEY and CDR2 SMNVEV (reference sequence). Trimming shortened V by 5 bases and J by 7 bases, and 18 bases separated the two germline ends. The CDR3 covers 15 residues. The CDR3 bases are TGTGCCAGCAGTCCCGTTGGACCAGGAGGCCAGCCCCAGCATTTT. Its protein product is CASSPVGPGGQPQHF.

The chain uses TRBV19 and TRBJ1-6; no clear D gene. The CDR3 length is 14 residues. V was cut by 3 bases and J by 4 bases, with 7 bases left in between. The germline V gene encodes CDR1 LNHDA and CDR2 SQIVND (reference sequence). CDR3 bases: TGTGCCAGTAGTATCGGGATTTATAATTCACCCCTCCACTTT. Translated: CASSIGIYNSPLHF.

For this clone: Germline is not matched at one junction end, which may reflect a read error. The V and J genes are TRBV4-3 and TRBJ1-4; no clear D. Germline CDR1 reads LGHNA; CDR2 reads YSLEER. This CDR3 spans 12 amino acids. Written as DNA, the CDR3 is TGCGCCAGCAGCGAAGATAAAGAAAAACTGTTTTTT. This encodes CASSEDKEKLFF.

The V call is TRBV19, the J call TRBJ1-5; tentatively, D is TRBD1 (5 bases). V lost 10 bases to trimming and J lost 3 bases, with 16 bases between them. There are 14 residues in the CDR3. Germline CDR1 reads LNHDA; CDR2 reads SQIVND (reference sequence). CDR3 DNA: TGTGCCACCTCGGAGGGGTCCCCCAATCAGCCCCAGCATTTT. Its protein is CATSEGSPNQPQHF.

This sequence joins TRBV7-3 and TRBJ2-1, with TRBD2 matching 11 bases. The trim removed 5 bases at V and 8 bases at J, leaving 11 bases unmatched. The CDR3 is 16 residues long. CDR1 and CDR2 (germline): SGHTA, FQGTGA. CDR3 sequence reads: CASSPKTSGSLHEQFF. The DNA for the CDR3 is TGTGCCAGCAGCCCTAAAACTAGCGGGAGTTTGCATGAGCAGTTCTTC.

The chain combines TRBV6-5 with TRBJ1-2; 7 positions agree with TRBD1. This CDR3 has 15 amino acids. The V segment lost 2 bases and the J segment 0 bases; nucleotides outside the gene matches: 3. Per germline, CDR1 MNHEY and CDR2 SVGAGI. The CDR3 sequence: CASSYTTGPNYGYTF. CDR3 DNA: TGTGCCAGCAGTTACACGACAGGGCCTAACTATGGCTACACCTTC.

The chain is built from TRBV5-1 and TRBJ2-7; 9 bases align to TRBD2. The CDR3 contains 16 residues. Germline V CDR1 and CDR2: SGHRS, YFSETQ. Germline trimming cut 0 bases from V and 2 bases from J; bases unmatched to any gene: 6. The CDR3 loop reads CASSLAETSGPYEQYF. CDR3 in DNA: TGCGCCAGCAGCTTGGCCGAGACTAGCGGACCCTACGAGCAGTACTTC.